One and the same sample provided the 32 T cell receptor beta chains below, sequenced in a study of CD8+ T cells in alopecia areata. Treatment denoted: oral pan-JAK inhibitor, 5-10 mg twice daily. RNA extraction was followed by reverse transcription into cDNA, which acted as the sequencing template. TCRdb's table, derived via immunoSEQ multiplex PCR, lists solely in-frame clones and lacks some. The sample has some 150,000 clones, approximately 90% seen once. Sequences were derived from CD8+ T cells sorted from blood, sampled at week 4, from a patient treated with tofacitinib. These receptors were taken from a human donor with alopecia areata.

The chain links TRBV4-1 to TRBJ2-2, with TRBD2 identical over 12 bases. There are 17 residues in the CDR3. The V gene end was trimmed by 4 bases and the J gene end by 5 bases; junction bases not matched to a gene: 8. In germline, CDR1 is MGHRA, CDR2 YSYEKL. The CDR3 coding sequence is TGCGCCAGCAGCCGACTAGCGGGGGCCCTAACGACCGGGGAGCTGTTTTTT. Translating gives CASSRLAGALTTGELFF.

This chain joins TRBV10-1 and TRBJ2-7, with TRBD2 matching 8 bases. The CDR3 has 18 residues. V shed 6 bases and J 4 bases; nucleotides not matched to a gene: 20. The germline gives CDR1 WNHNN, CDR2 SYGVQD (reference sequence). CDR3 coding DNA: TGCGCCAGCAGCGAAACCAAAACTCTAGCGGGTTCGGGATACGAGCAGTACTTC. Translating gives CASSETKTLAGSGYEQYF.

V gene TRBV4-1 combines with J gene TRBJ2-7, with TRBD1 identical over 7 bases. CDR1 is MGHRA, CDR2 YSYEKL, per germline. The CDR3 is 15 residues long. The trim removed 1 base at V and 2 bases at J, leaving 5 bases unmatched. The DNA for the CDR3 is TGCGCCAGCAGCCAAGCGACTACAGGGGCCTACGAGCAGTACTTC. It codes for CASSQATTGAYEQYF.

This sequence joins TRBV7-9 and TRBJ2-7; unclear D gene. This CDR3 spans 12 amino acids. Germline-derived CDR1 and CDR2 are SEHNR and FQNEAQ (reference sequence). Trimming removed 1 base from V and 2 bases from J, with 3 bases in between. The CDR3 nucleotides read TGTGCCAGCAGCTTAGACACCTACGAGCAGTACTTC. As protein: CASSLDTYEQYF.

V usage is TRBV6-5 and J usage is TRBJ2-1, with D possibly matching TRBD1 (6 bases). CDR1 and CDR2 from the germline V gene are MNHEY and SVGAGI. The CDR3 loop spans 14 amino acids. The V end lost 4 bases, the J end lost 1 base, and 8 bases lay between the germline ends. The CDR3 nucleotides read TGTGCCAGCAGTTTGGACAGATCCTACAATGAGCAGTTCTTC. This encodes CASSLDRSYNEQFF.

As DNA, the CDR3 is TGTGCCAGCAGCGGACAGGGCAATGAGCAGTTCTTC. Protein sequence: CASSGQGNEQFF. The chain recombines TRBV6-5 with TRBJ2-1; 8 nucleotides agree with TRBD1. Trimming at V came to 6 bases and at J to 6 bases, leaving 1 base not matched to a gene. CDR3 length equals 12 residues. Germline assignment: CDR1 MNHEY and CDR2 SVGAGI.

V gene TRBV30 combines with J gene TRBJ2-1; D is undetermined. The CDR3 spans 15 residues. Trimming removed 3 bases at V and 4 bases at J, with 16 bases between. The germline V gene has CDR1 GTSNPN and CDR2 SVGIG (reference sequence). CDR3 sequence: CAWSVGVHGYNEQFF. CDR3 nucleotide sequence: TGTGCCTGGAGCGTGGGTGTACACGGGTACAATGAGCAGTTCTTC.

The chain joins TRBV29-1 to TRBJ2-1, with a possible D match to TRBD1 (6 bases). This CDR3 region has 14 residues. The V end lost 7 bases, the J end lost 2 bases, and 15 bases lay between the germline ends. Germline V CDR1 and CDR2: SQVTM, ANQGSEA. CDR3 nucleotides: TGCAGCGCCAGAAGTACAGGGCCCTACAATGAGCAGTTCTTC. Translation gives CSARSTGPYNEQFF.

The chain links TRBV30 to TRBJ2-7; 8 positions agree with TRBD2. The length of the CDR3 is 15 residues. Trimming took 0 bases from V and 0 from J; bases not matched to a gene: 4. Germline V gene data show CDR1 as GTSNPN and CDR2 as SVGIG (reference sequence). The CDR3 DNA reads as TGTGCCTGGAGTGTAGATAGCGGGGTCTCCTACGAGCAGTACTTC. Encoded protein: CAWSVDSGVSYEQYF.

V is TRBV11-2 and J is TRBJ2-3; TRBD1 might be the D (5 bases). Germline CDR1 reads SGHAT; CDR2 reads FQNNGV. This CDR3 is 10 amino acids long. V was shortened by 8 bases and J by 5 bases, with 5 bases between the two germline ends. The CDR3 reads CASQGDTQYF. CDR3 sequence (DNA): TGTGCCAGCCAGGGAGATACGCAGTATTTT.

The chain is built from TRBV29-1 and TRBJ1-1; weak D call: TRBD1 (5 bases). The ends were cut back, 2 bases at V and 2 bases at J, with 9 bases in the middle. CDR1 is SQVTM and CDR2 is ANQGSEA in the germline V gene. CDR3 length: 13 amino acids. The CDR3 sequence: CSVERDPNTEAFF. The CDR3, as DNA: TGCAGCGTTGAAAGGGACCCCAACACTGAAGCTTTCTTT. Variable domain in full (rest from reference TRBV29-1 and TRBJ1-1): SAVISQKPSRDICQRGTSLTIQCQVDSQVTMMFWYRQQPGQSLTLIATANQGSEATYESGFVIDKFPISRPNLTFSTLTVSNMSPEDSSIYLCSVERDPNTEAFFGQGTRLTVV.

The V and J genes are TRBV29-1 and TRBJ2-5; 12 nucleotides align to TRBD1. Germline V gene lookup returns CDR1 SQVTM and CDR2 ANQGSEA. The CDR3 sequence is 18 residues long. J was trimmed by 5 bases and V by 0 bases; bases with no gene match: 13. The CDR3 DNA reads as TGCAGCGTTGAAGATGCCGTGGGACAGGGGGCGGAGGTGGAGACCCAGTACTTC. Amino acids: CSVEDAVGQGAEVETQYF.

The rearrangement links TRBV27 to TRBJ1-3; D is unresolved. V lost 4 bases, J lost 9 bases, and 22 bases lay in between. The CDR3 loop spans 16 amino acids. CDR1 and CDR2 (germline): MNHEY, SMNVEV (reference sequence). CDR3: CASSYSAGASGGTIYF. The DNA for the CDR3 is TGTGCCAGCAGTTACTCTGCAGGCGCTTCGGGAGGCACCATATATTTT.

The CDR3 nucleotides are TGTGCCTGGAGGACAGGGCCTGAAGCTTTCTTT. It translates to CAWRTGPEAFF. The J gene is TRBJ1-1, the V gene TRBV30; 7 positions match TRBD1. Unmatched junction bases numbered 1, after V lost 3 bases and J lost 6 bases. Looked up from germline, CDR1 is GTSNPN and CDR2 is SVGIG (reference sequence). The CDR3 runs 11 residues.

The chain uses TRBV29-1 and TRBJ2-6; D uncertain. Germline CDR1 SQVTM, CDR2 ANQGSEA. The CDR3 covers 15 residues. V shed 2 bases and J shed 1 base, with 9 bases lying between them. The CDR3 DNA reads as TGCAGCGTTGAAATTTGGGATTCTGGGGCCAACGTCCTGACTTTC. This codes for CSVEIWDSGANVLTF.

The genes are TRBV2 and TRBJ2-2; D remains unclear. The CDR3 extends over 14 amino acids. Trimming shortened V by 2 bases and J by 7 bases, and 11 bases separated the two germline ends. Germline values: CDR1 SNHLY, CDR2 FYNNEI. The chain's CDR3 is CASSETATNGELFF. CDR3 coding DNA: TGTGCCAGCAGTGAAACGGCCACAAACGGGGAGCTGTTTTTT.

The gene calls are TRBV27 and TRBJ2-7, with D unclear. In germline, CDR1 is MNHEY, CDR2 SMNVEV (reference sequence). V lost 5 bases and J 1 base, leaving 12 bases between the germline ends. The CDR3 is 14 amino acids. CDR3 coding DNA: TGTGCCAGCAGTCCCGGCCCCCGGTCCTACGAGCAGTACTTC. Translated: CASSPGPRSYEQYF.

This chain connects TRBV7-3 to TRBJ2-7, with D uncertain. The V gene lost 2 bases and the J gene lost 3 bases, with 11 bases spanning the gap. The V gene's germline CDR1 is SGHTA and CDR2 FQGTGA. The CDR3 has 14 residues. CDR3 region: CASSLVGYGYEQYF. CDR3 coding DNA: TGTGCCAGCAGCTTAGTAGGTTATGGCTACGAGCAGTACTTC.

The V and J genes are TRBV6-5 and TRBJ2-7; D call uncertain. CDR3 length: 14 residues. With 3 bases removed from V and 3 bases from J, the gap between germline ends came to 12 bases. Germline V gene lookup returns CDR1 MNHEY and CDR2 SVGAGI. In nucleotides, the CDR3 is TGTGCCAGCAGTTATGCAGTAGGGCACTACGAGCAGTACTTC. Encoded protein: CASSYAVGHYEQYF.

The sample holds one count of this clone. The rearrangement joins TRBV10-1 to TRBJ1-1, with 7 bases fitting TRBD1. V shed 0 bases, J shed 6 bases, and the junction held 16 bases outside the gene matches. The CDR3 loop spans 18 amino acids. Per the germline V gene, CDR1 is WNHNN and CDR2 is SYGVQD (reference sequence). CDR3 residues: CASSESFRDSLRGAEAFF. Written as DNA, the CDR3 is TGCGCCAGCAGTGAGTCGTTCCGGGACAGCCTGCGGGGGGCTGAAGCTTTCTTT.

This rearrangement joins TRBV29-1 to TRBJ2-7; D is undetermined. The germline V gene encodes CDR1 SQVTM and CDR2 ANQGSEA. The CDR3 covers 13 residues. The DNA of the CDR3 is TGCAGTGCCCGGACCGTGAACTCCTACGAGCAGTACTTC. It codes for CSARTVNSYEQYF.

The V call is TRBV7-9, the J call TRBJ2-1, with D maybe TRBD2 (5 bases). The CDR3 contains 17 residues. CDR1 and CDR2 (germline): SEHNR, FQNEAQ (reference sequence). Trimming left V 4 bases short and J 0 bases short, with 16 bases between. The CDR3 is CASSSGGKRNSYNEQFF. CDR3 coding DNA: TGTGCCAGCAGCTCAGGTGGGAAGCGGAACTCCTACAATGAGCAGTTCTTC. The whole variable domain, remainder taken from reference TRBV7-9 and TRBJ2-1, is DTGVSQNPRHKITKRGQNVTFRCDPISEHNRLYWYRQTLGQGPEFLTYFQNEAQLEKSRLLSDRFSAERPKGSFSTLEIQRTEQGDSAMYLCASSSGGKRNSYNEQFFGPGTRLTVL.

The J gene is TRBJ2-7, the V gene TRBV25-1; tentatively, D is TRBD1 (7 bases). Per germline, CDR1 MGHDK and CDR2 SYGVNS. The length of the CDR3 is 14 residues. V dropped 3 bases and J dropped 4 bases, with 13 bases sitting between them. CDR3 sequence reads: CASSDRGELYEQYF. In nucleotides, the CDR3 is TGTGCCAGCAGTGACAGGGGGGAACTTTACGAGCAGTACTTC.

This clone was counted a few times. This chain joins TRBV19 and TRBJ1-1, with TRBD1 matching over 8 bases. The J segment lost 4 bases and the V segment lost 6 bases, leaving 13 bases of the junction unmatched. Germline loops: CDR1 LNHDA, CDR2 SQIVND (reference sequence). There are 16 residues in the CDR3. Written as DNA, the CDR3 is TGTGCCAGTAGCTACGCAGGGGGCGCGTTAAGCACTGAAGCTTTCTTT. Its protein product is CASSYAGGALSTEAFF.

This clone was seen only a few times. The rearrangement links TRBV7-9 to TRBJ2-5; D is unclear. Trimming took 7 bases from V and 4 from J, leaving 22 bases between them. The germline CDR1 and CDR2 sequences are SEHNR and FQNEAQ (reference sequence). CDR3 size: 16 residues. CDR3 in amino acids: CASTPLEGVMGETQYF. The CDR3 bases are TGTGCCAGCACCCCCTTGGAAGGAGTCATGGGAGAGACCCAGTACTTC.

The rearrangement joins TRBV30 to TRBJ1-1; D is uncertain. The V end lost 0 bases, the J end lost 8 bases, and 10 bases lay between the germline ends. Germline lookup yields CDR1 GTSNPN and CDR2 SVGIG (reference sequence). CDR3 length equals 12 residues. In nucleotides, the CDR3 is TGTGCCTGGAGTGTAAAGCGTCACGAAGCTTTCTTT. It translates to CAWSVKRHEAFF.

The chain combines TRBV5-6 with TRBJ2-1; weak D call: TRBD1 (6 bases). There are 14 residues in the CDR3. The V end was cut by 0 bases, the J end by 7 bases, with 11 bases between. Per germline, CDR1 SGHDT and CDR2 YYEEEE. CDR3 sequence reads: CASSLGPGDNEQFF. For the CDR3, the DNA is TGTGCCAGCAGCTTGGGTCCAGGGGATAATGAGCAGTTCTTC. Full variable domain (remainder filled in from reference TRBV5-6 and TRBJ2-1): DAGVTQSPTHLIKTRGQQVTLRCSPKSGHDTVSWYQQALGQGPQFIFQYYEEEERQRGNFPDRFSGHQFPNYSSELNVNALLLGDSALYLCASSLGPGDNEQFFGPGTRLTVL.

The V and J genes are TRBV27 and TRBJ2-1; 10 nucleotides agree with TRBD2. Germline trimming cut 2 bases from V and 10 bases from J; bases unmatched to any gene: 17. There are 18 residues in the CDR3. Per germline, CDR1 MNHEY and CDR2 SMNVEV (reference sequence). The CDR3 reads CASSLRLAGEGGGGEQFF. DNA of the CDR3: TGTGCCAGCAGTTTACGTCTAGCGGGAGAAGGAGGTGGAGGCGAGCAGTTCTTC.

The V and J genes are TRBV27 and TRBJ2-1; 10 nucleotides agree with TRBD2. The CDR3 covers 17 residues. CDR1 and CDR2 from the germline V gene are MNHEY and SMNVEV (reference sequence). V was clipped by 3 bases and J by 0 bases; unmatched bases: 5. The CDR3 spells CASSFTSGVDSYNEQFF. DNA for the CDR3: TGTGCCAGCAGTTTCACTAGCGGGGTGGACTCCTACAATGAGCAGTTCTTC.

This sequence joins TRBV2 and TRBJ1-2; no reliable D call. The CDR3 length is 9 residues. Germline CDR1 reads SNHLY; CDR2 reads FYNNEI. Trimming shortened V by 3 bases and J by 10 bases, and 3 bases separated the two germline ends. The CDR3 loop reads CASSDPYTF. The CDR3 DNA is TGTGCCAGCAGTGACCCCTACACCTTC. The full variable domain, completed using reference TRBV2 and TRBJ1-2, is EPEVTQTPSHQVTQMGQEVILRCVPISNHLYFYWYRQILGQKVEFLVSFYNNEISEKSEIFDDQFSVERPDGSNFTLKIRSTKLEDSAMYFCASSDPYTFGSGTRLTVV.

V usage is TRBV2 and J usage is TRBJ2-1; D is uncertain. This CDR3 comprises 12 residues. The V gene lost 2 bases and the J gene lost 9 bases, with 8 bases spanning the gap. CDR1 is SNHLY, CDR2 FYNNEI, per germline. This CDR3 reads CASSEPGSEQFF. In nucleotides, the CDR3 is TGTGCCAGCAGTGAACCCGGTAGTGAGCAGTTCTTC.

The V and J genes are TRBV19 and TRBJ2-7; D may be TRBD1 or TRBD2 (5 bases each). V gave up 7 bases and J gave up 10 bases, with 26 bases separating them. CDR1 and CDR2 from the germline V gene are LNHDA and SQIVND (reference sequence). This CDR3 spans 15 amino acids. The CDR3, as DNA: TGTGCCAGTATCCCCGGGACGGGGACGCCTACGTGTCAGTACTTC. It is translated as CASIPGTGTPTCQYF.